The clone carrying this T cell receptor (beta chain) was detected many times. Its target is unknown. This sample was taken from a study of read filtering for tumor transcriptome and immune sequencing. Across the study: R-ISS stage counts were under 10 for I, 16 for II, 6 or 7 for III.

Molecular barcoded adaptors covering alpha/delta and beta/gamma chains were used on approximately 400 ng RNA. TCRdb used MiXCR to reprocess the reads, holding one entry per CDR3 protein. The sample gives approximately 60,000 distinct CDR3 sequences, 20% of which show up once; 15% to 20% is in the top ten. Study-wide results and caveats: RNA-seq captured clonotypes less deeply and reliably than IR-seq.

The sequencing sample was made of a population of CD138-negative cells sorted from bone marrow. This TCR was recovered from a donor aged 40 or older with multiple myeloma.

For the CDR3, the DNA is TGCAGTGCTGACGACAAAGGCTTTGGAAAACTGTTTTTT. As protein: CSADDKGFGKLFF. The chain uses TRBV20-1 and TRBJ1-4; D is undetermined. Trimming cost V 5 bases and J 10 bases, with 17 bases left between them. Germline assignment: CDR1 DFQATT and CDR2 SNEGSKA (reference sequence). This CDR3 region has 13 residues.